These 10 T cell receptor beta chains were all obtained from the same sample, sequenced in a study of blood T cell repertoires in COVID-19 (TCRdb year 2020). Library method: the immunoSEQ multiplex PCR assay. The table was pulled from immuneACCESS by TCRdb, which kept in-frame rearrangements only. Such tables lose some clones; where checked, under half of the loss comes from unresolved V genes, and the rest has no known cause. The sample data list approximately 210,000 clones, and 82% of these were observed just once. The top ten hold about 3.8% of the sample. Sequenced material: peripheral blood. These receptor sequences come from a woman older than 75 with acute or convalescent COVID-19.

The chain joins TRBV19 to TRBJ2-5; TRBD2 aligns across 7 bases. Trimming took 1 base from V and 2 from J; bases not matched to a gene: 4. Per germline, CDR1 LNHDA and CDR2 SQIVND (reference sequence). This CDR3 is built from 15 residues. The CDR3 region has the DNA TGTGCCAGTAGTATAGCCGTGGGGGGGCAAGAGACCCAGTACTTC. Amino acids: CASSIAVGGQETQYF.

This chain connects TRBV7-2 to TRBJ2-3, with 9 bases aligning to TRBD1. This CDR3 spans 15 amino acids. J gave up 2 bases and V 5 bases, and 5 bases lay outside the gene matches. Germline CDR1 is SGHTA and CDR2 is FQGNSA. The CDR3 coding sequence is TGTGCCAGCAGCCAGGACAGGGGCTACACAGATACGCAGTATTTT. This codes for CASSQDRGYTDTQYF. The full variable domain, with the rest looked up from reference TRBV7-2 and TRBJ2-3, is GAGVSQSPSNKVTEKGKDVELRCDPISGHTALYWYRQSLGQGLEFLIYFQGNSAPDKSGLPSDRFSAERTGGSVSTLTIQRTQQEDSAVYLCASSQDRGYTDTQYFGPGTRLTVL.

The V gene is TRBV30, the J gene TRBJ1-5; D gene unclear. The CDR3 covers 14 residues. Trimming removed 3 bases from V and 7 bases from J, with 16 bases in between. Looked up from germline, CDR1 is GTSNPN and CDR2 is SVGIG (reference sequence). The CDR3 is CAWSPSGVLQPQHF. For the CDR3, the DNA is TGTGCCTGGAGCCCAAGCGGGGTACTCCAGCCCCAGCATTTT.

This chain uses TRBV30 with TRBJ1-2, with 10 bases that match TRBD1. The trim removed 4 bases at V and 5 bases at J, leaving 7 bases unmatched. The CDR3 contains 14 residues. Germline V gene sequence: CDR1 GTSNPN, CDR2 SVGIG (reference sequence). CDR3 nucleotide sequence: TGTGCCTGGACCGGGACAGGGGTAGGGTATGGCTACACCTTC. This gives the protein CAWTGTGVGYGYTF.

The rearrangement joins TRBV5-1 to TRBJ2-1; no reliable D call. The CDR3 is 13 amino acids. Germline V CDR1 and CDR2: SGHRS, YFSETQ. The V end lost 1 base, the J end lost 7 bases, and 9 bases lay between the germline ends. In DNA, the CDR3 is TGCGCCAGCAGCTTGTCCCGTCAGAATGAGCAGTTCTTC. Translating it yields CASSLSRQNEQFF.

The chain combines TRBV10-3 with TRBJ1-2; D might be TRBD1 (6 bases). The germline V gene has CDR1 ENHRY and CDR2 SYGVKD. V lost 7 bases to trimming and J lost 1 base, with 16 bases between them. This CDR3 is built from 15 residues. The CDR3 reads CAITSGQKNNYGYTF. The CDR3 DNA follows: TGTGCCATCACCTCGGGACAAAAAAATAACTATGGCTACACCTTC.

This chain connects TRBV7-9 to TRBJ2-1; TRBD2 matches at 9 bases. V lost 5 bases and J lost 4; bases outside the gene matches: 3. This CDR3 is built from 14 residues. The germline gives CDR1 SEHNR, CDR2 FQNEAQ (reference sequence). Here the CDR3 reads CASSTSGGYNEQFF. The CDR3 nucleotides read TGTGCCAGCAGCACCAGCGGGGGGTACAATGAGCAGTTCTTC.

The CDR3 bases are TGTGCCAGCAGCCAAATGATTGAATGGGGGGGTGAAGCTTTCTTT. As protein: CASSQMIEWGGEAFF. The chain employs TRBV7-9 and TRBJ1-1, with D possibly being TRBD1 (5 bases). V lost 5 bases and J 7 bases, leaving 20 bases between the germline ends. Germline lookup yields CDR1 SEHNR and CDR2 FQNEAQ (reference sequence). CDR3 length: 15 residues.

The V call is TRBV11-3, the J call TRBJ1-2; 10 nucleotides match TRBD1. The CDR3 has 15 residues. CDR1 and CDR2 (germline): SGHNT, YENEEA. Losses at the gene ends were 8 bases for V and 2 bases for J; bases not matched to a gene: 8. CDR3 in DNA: TGTGCCAGCGCCCTAGGGACAGGGGTAAACTATGGCTACACCTTC. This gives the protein CASALGTGVNYGYTF.

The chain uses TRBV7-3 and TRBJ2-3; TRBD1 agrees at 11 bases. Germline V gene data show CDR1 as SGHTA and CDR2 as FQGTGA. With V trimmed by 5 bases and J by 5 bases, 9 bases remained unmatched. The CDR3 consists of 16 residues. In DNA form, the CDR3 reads TGTGCCAGCAGCCCTCCGGGACAGGGGGTTGTAGATACGCAGTATTTT. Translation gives CASSPPGQGVVDTQYF.